Each of the 6 T cell receptor beta chains below was sequenced from the same sample in a study of PD-L1 blockade in urothelial cancer. Described time point: pretreatment peripheral blood. Data came from immunoSEQ multiplex PCR; TCRdb stores just in-frame clones and leaves some out. Of over 75,000 clones listed, approximately 81% are singletons. The sample was PBMCs, taken around atezolizumab (anti-PD-L1) treatment. The source of these receptors is a man between 60 and 70 years old with urothelial cancer.

The chain carries TRBV6-1 and TRBJ1-1; D is perhaps TRBD1 (6 bases). The CDR3 loop spans 14 amino acids. Germline CDR1 MNHNS, CDR2 SASEGT. Trimming stripped 6 bases from V and 2 bases from J, with 13 bases between. The CDR3 loop reads CASSRGQSNTEAFF. The CDR3 DNA reads as TGTGCCAGCAGCCGCGGACAGAGTAACACTGAAGCTTTCTTT.

The sample holds one count of this clone. This rearrangement joins TRBV28 to TRBJ1-1, with D tentatively TRBD1 (5 bases). The CDR3 is made up of 12 amino acids. Germline CDR1 MDHEN, CDR2 SYDVKM. Trimming pared 6 bases from V and 7 bases from J, leaving 12 bases between. CDR3 DNA: TGTGCCAGCAGGCAGGGCTTTAATGAAGCTTTCTTT. Residues: CASRQGFNEAFF.

J is TRBJ1-5 and V is TRBV10-3; the match to TRBD1 covers 8 bases. V was pared by 0 bases and J by 6 bases, with 4 bases of the junction left unmatched. CDR1 and CDR2 (germline): ENHRY, SYGVKD. The CDR3 contains 15 residues. The CDR3 bases are TGTGCCATCAGTGAGTCCTCAGGGGGCTCTCAGCCCCAGCATTTT. It codes for CAISESSGGSQPQHF.

The V and J genes are TRBV5-1 and TRBJ2-7, with a weak D call TRBD2 (6 bases). Trimming took 4 bases from V and 2 from J, leaving 13 bases between them. The CDR3 is 14 residues long. Germline loops: CDR1 SGHRS, CDR2 YFSETQ. Here the CDR3 reads CASSPDGGAYEQYF. The CDR3 nucleotides are TGCGCCAGCAGCCCGGACGGAGGGGCCTACGAGCAGTACTTC.

The CDR3 protein is CATSRLGQLLYEQYF. The CDR3 DNA follows: TGTGCCACCAGCAGACTAGGACAGCTTTTGTACGAGCAGTACTTC. The V and J genes are TRBV15 and TRBJ2-7; D might be TRBD1 (6 bases). V shed 2 bases and J shed 4 bases, with 15 bases lying between them. The CDR3 has 15 residues. In germline, CDR1 is LNHNV, CDR2 YYDKDF (reference sequence).

The genes are TRBV18 and TRBJ1-1; 7 bases agree with TRBD1. The CDR3 runs to 13 residues. The germline V gene has CDR1 KGHSH and CDR2 LQKENI. Trimming removed 2 bases from V and 6 bases from J; junction bases left unmatched: 3. Here the CDR3 DNA reads TGTGCCAGCTCACCAGACAGGGTCGCTGAAGCTTTCTTT. It yields the protein CASSPDRVAEAFF.